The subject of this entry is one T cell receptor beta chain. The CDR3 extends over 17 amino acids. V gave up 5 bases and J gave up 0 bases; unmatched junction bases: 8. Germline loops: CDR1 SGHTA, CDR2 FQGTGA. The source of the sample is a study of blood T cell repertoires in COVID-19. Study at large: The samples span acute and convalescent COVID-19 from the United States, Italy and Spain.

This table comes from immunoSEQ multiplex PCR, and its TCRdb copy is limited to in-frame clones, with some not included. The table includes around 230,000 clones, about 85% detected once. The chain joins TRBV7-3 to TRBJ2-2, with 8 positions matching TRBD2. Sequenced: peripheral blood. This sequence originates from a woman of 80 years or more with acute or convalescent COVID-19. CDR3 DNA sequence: TGTGCCAGCAGCCCACTGGGGGGACTAGCGAACACCGGGGAGCTGTTTTTT. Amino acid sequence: CASSPLGGLANTGELFF.